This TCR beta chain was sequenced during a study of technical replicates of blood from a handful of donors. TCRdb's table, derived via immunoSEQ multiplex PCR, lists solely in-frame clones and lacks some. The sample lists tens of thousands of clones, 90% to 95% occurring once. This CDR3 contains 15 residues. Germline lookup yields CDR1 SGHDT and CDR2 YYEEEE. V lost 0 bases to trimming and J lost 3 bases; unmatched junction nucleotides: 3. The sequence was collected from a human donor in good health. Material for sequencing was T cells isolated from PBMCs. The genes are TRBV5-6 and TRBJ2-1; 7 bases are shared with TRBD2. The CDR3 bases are TGTGCCAGCAGCTTGGGGGGGGGAGGCTACAATGAGCAGTTCTTC. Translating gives CASSLGGGGYNEQFF.